Reported below is one T cell receptor beta chain. Its antigen is unknown. The sample belongs to a study of OX40 agonist ivuxolimab in advanced cancers. Study as a whole: The study enrolled dose-escalation patients with hepatocellular carcinoma, melanoma, renal cell or head and neck cancer. Partial responses, seen in three patients, involved one hepatocellular carcinoma and two cutaneous melanomas. General study points: Relative to CD4+ cells, CD8+ T cells on average had more expanded clones.

The assay was immunoSEQ multiplex PCR, and TCRdb's table has in-frame clones only and misses some. This sample yields some 25,000 clones, of which around nine tenths are seen a single time; 9.6% belongs to the top ten. This sample comprised CD4+ or CD8+ T cells sorted from blood, obtained in a trial of the OX40 agonist ivuxolimab. The sequence came from an adult with an advanced solid tumor such as melanoma, head and neck, liver or kidney cancer.

CDR3 residues: CASSEYEKLFF. The CDR3 bases are TGTGCCAGCAGTGAATATGAAAAACTGTTTTTT. J is TRBJ1-4 and V is TRBV25-1; D call uncertain. Trimming stripped 0 bases from V and 7 bases from J, with 0 bases between. CDR3 length: 11 residues. Per germline, CDR1 MGHDK and CDR2 SYGVNS.